These T cell receptor beta chains were read from a single sample in a study of cytomegalovirus exposure and HLA in healthy donors. Assay used: immunoSEQ multiplex PCR; TCRdb lists only in-frame clones, some missing. The sample carries 150,000 to 200,000 clones, more than 70% recorded once. Specimen: PBMCs. Every receptor here comes from a boy aged 5-17 years in good health and CMV-seronegative. CDR3s include the opening cysteine and the closing phenylalanine or tryptophan. The order of the fields is V gene, J gene, clone size, D gene, CDR3 protein, CDR3 DNA. The D gene is left open where the match is weak. Size is stated for part of the rows, as once, few or many counts, or as a class when the clone is expanded.

v_call: TRBV19; j_call: TRBJ1-3; clone_size: NA; d_call: NA; cdr3_aa: CASTFSLGSAIYF; cdr3_nt: TGTGCCAGTACCTTCTCCTTAGGGAGCGCCATATATTTT
v_call: TRBV5-1; j_call: TRBJ2-1; clone_size: NA; d_call: TRBD1; cdr3_aa: CASGTTGGSYNEQFF; cdr3_nt: TGCGCCAGCGGAACGACAGGGGGCTCCTACAATGAGCAGTTCTTC
v_call: TRBV5-1; j_call: TRBJ2-2; clone_size: NA; d_call: TRBD2; cdr3_aa: CASSLVAGALGTGELFF; cdr3_nt: TGCGCCAGCAGCTTGGTAGCGGGAGCTTTAGGCACCGGGGAGCTGTTTTTT
v_call: TRBV19; j_call: TRBJ2-7; clone_size: NA; d_call: NA; cdr3_aa: CASSQPGQTIAYEQYF; cdr3_nt: TGTGCCAGTAGTCAGCCGGGACAAACGATTGCCTACGAGCAGTACTTC
v_call: TRBV7-2; j_call: TRBJ2-5; clone_size: once; d_call: NA; cdr3_aa: CASSTRRETQYF; cdr3_nt: TGTGCCAGCAGCACGCGGAGGGAGACCCAGTACTTC
v_call: TRBV6-6; j_call: TRBJ2-3; clone_size: NA; d_call: NA; cdr3_aa: CASSYSSRTPDTQYF; cdr3_nt: TGTGCCAGCAGTTACTCGAGTCGGACACCAGATACGCAGTATTTT
v_call: TRBV19; j_call: TRBJ1-1; clone_size: NA; d_call: NA; cdr3_aa: CASRRANTEAFF; cdr3_nt: TGTGCCAGTAGGAGGGCGAACACTGAAGCTTTCTTT
v_call: TRBV7-2; j_call: TRBJ2-3; clone_size: once; d_call: NA; cdr3_aa: CASSFSADTQYF; cdr3_nt: TGTGCCAGCAGCTTCTCTGCGGATACGCAGTATTTT
v_call: TRBV5-1; j_call: TRBJ1-5; clone_size: NA; d_call: TRBD1; cdr3_aa: CASSLDGTGNGHQPQHF; cdr3_nt: TGCGCCAGCAGCTTGGACGGGACAGGGAATGGCCATCAGCCCCAGCATTTT
v_call: TRBV28; j_call: TRBJ1-1; clone_size: NA; d_call: TRBD1; cdr3_aa: CASSPPGGSTEAFF; cdr3_nt: TGTGCCAGCAGTCCCCCAGGGGGAAGCACTGAAGCTTTCTTT
v_call: TRBV10-3; j_call: TRBJ1-4; clone_size: NA; d_call: TRBD1; cdr3_aa: CAINQGGTNEKLFF; cdr3_nt: TGTGCCATCAACCAGGGGGGAACTAATGAAAAACTGTTTTTT
v_call: TRBV7-2; j_call: TRBJ2-7; clone_size: NA; d_call: NA; cdr3_aa: CASSPRVLQQYF; cdr3_nt: TGTGCCAGCAGCCCGAGGGTTCTCCAGCAGTACTTC
v_call: TRBV2; j_call: TRBJ2-3; clone_size: NA; d_call: TRBD2; cdr3_aa: CASSVGGRGADTQYF; cdr3_nt: TGTGCCAGCAGTGTAGGCGGTCGGGGGGCAGATACGCAGTATTTT
v_call: TRBV30; j_call: TRBJ1-4; clone_size: NA; d_call: TRBD1; cdr3_aa: CAWSVPTGQGMGKLFF; cdr3_nt: TGTGCCTGGAGTGTACCAACTGGACAGGGGATGGGAAAACTGTTTTTT
v_call: TRBV6-1; j_call: TRBJ2-2; clone_size: NA; d_call: NA; cdr3_aa: CASSEGIGANTGELFF; cdr3_nt: TGTGCCAGCAGCGAAGGGATAGGAGCGAACACCGGGGAGCTGTTTTTT
v_call: TRBV2; j_call: TRBJ1-1; clone_size: NA; d_call: TRBD1; cdr3_aa: CASHGTVGSEAFF; cdr3_nt: TGTGCCAGCCATGGGACAGTTGGTTCTGAAGCTTTCTTT
v_call: TRBV5-1; j_call: TRBJ1-4; clone_size: once; d_call: TRBD1; cdr3_aa: CASSHGGGQGSEKLFF; cdr3_nt: TGCGCCAGCAGCCATGGGGGGGGACAGGGGAGCGAAAAACTGTTTTTT
v_call: TRBV4-3; j_call: TRBJ1-1; clone_size: few; d_call: NA; cdr3_aa: CASSSGLNTEAFF; cdr3_nt: TGCGCCAGCAGCTCGGGATTGAACACTGAAGCTTTCTTT
v_call: TRBV6-5; j_call: TRBJ1-2; clone_size: once; d_call: TRBD1; cdr3_aa: CASSYRDRGPGYGYTF; cdr3_nt: TGTGCCAGCAGTTACAGGGACAGGGGGCCTGGGTATGGCTACACCTTC
v_call: TRBV30; j_call: TRBJ2-1; clone_size: few; d_call: NA; cdr3_aa: CAWSPVLVNNEQFF; cdr3_nt: TGTGCCTGGAGTCCGGTTTTGGTGAACAATGAGCAGTTCTTC